This TCR beta chain was found in a study of shared clonotypes between healthy human individuals. The method was immunoSEQ multiplex PCR; TCRdb's version includes in-frame clones alone and lacks a portion of them. The profile shows 2.3 million or so clones, 85% to 95% of them singletons. The CDR3 contains 15 residues. Trimming took 4 bases from V and 6 from J, leaving 17 bases between them. The germline V gene encodes CDR1 SNHLY and CDR2 FYNNEI. The clonotype comes from a man aged 18 to 30 in good health. Some clones in this sample may be carry-over from other donors' samples. This chain joins TRBV2 and TRBJ2-3; D remains unclear. The sample consisted of naive CD4+ T cells from PBMCs. Subset denoted: CD45RA+ positively selected. CDR3 sequence: CASSAYLTRSDTQYF. Written as DNA, the CDR3 is TGTGCCAGCAGTGCATACCTAACACGTTCGGATACGCAGTATTTT.